The text below deals with one T cell receptor (beta chain). This clone was found many times. Its antigen target is currently unknown. No quality values exist for individual bases; no much larger clone is one base distant. The donors were healthy, HIV-negative adults with no recently reported acute infections or vaccinations. Every donor was a Caucasian adult living in Nashville, Tennessee, USA. Magnetic negative selection was used to enrich CD4+ T cells, after which naive cells were positively selected on CD45RA and the negative fraction became the memory subset. Blood was collected by leukapheresis, and PBMCs were isolated by Ficoll-Histopaque density gradient centrifugation and then cryopreserved in liquid nitrogen vapor phase. Analytical flow cytometry was used to check the purity and quantity of each magnetically sorted T cell population. Genomic DNA was isolated from each sorted fraction and quantified by UV absorbance on a Nanodrop 2000c.

TCR CDR3 regions were amplified from genomic DNA by multiplex PCR using the deep immunoSEQ assay. Extracted genomic DNA from each cell subset was spread evenly across all wells of several immunoSEQ 96-well plates, with each plate serving as a replicate. For sorted subsets, each replicate PCR was loaded with 200 to 250 ng genomic DNA, equivalent to 30,000 to 35,000 T cell genomes. The purified libraries were quantified using a Qubit 3.0 fluorometer, sized with a Bioanalyzer 2100, and then quantified again using the KAPA Library Quantification kit. Every immunoSEQ 96-well plate was sequenced on a separate single-read 150-cycle Illumina NextSeq 550 flow cell. The study's own analysis went as follows. Because only junctional sequences without quality scores were contained in the immunoSEQ output, filtering matching that applied to full-length reads could not be performed. Sequences were annotated with PyIR, a Python wrapper for IgBLAST v1.9, using IMGT germline references to assign V/J genes and CDR3. Reads with weak V/J assignments (E-value above 1e-6), missing CDR3, stop codons, out-of-frame junctions, or ambiguous translated residues were removed. V3J clonotypes were defined by identical inferred V gene, J gene, and CDR3 amino acid sequence. To compute the percentage overlap between repertoires, the number of shared unique clonotypes was divided by the size of the smaller repertoire. Repertoire richness was assessed with RTK rarefaction, the Chao1 estimator, and Recon v2.1 estimates of unobserved clonotypes. Generation probabilities for all TCRbeta clonotypes obtained by the gDNA method from a few donors were computed using OLGA. TCRdb obtained this table from immuneACCESS and retained in-frame rearrangements with V and J assigned. These tables miss some clones; where compared with another copy, unresolved V genes account for less than half of the shortfall, and the remainder is unexplained. V and J calls and clone size are given by that table; D and trimming were obtained from the DNA. This sample lists around 700,000 clones; around 72% were detected once. The top ten clonotypes cover roughly 1.8% of the sample.

The source of the sample is a study of shared clonotypes between healthy human individuals (dated by TCRdb to about 2020). With regard to the full study: The cohort comprised two women and three men aged 18 to 49 years. Per donor, three plates each were used for CD4 naive and CD4 memory, two for CD8 naive, and one for CD8 memory. The study deeply sequenced blood TCR repertoires of about 5 healthy adults to estimate repertoire size and the extent of clonotype sharing between individuals. Different laboratories and diverse techniques were used to prepare libraries and sequence TCR repertoires, to increase sequencing depth and limit assay-specific biases. Each donor's leukapheresis produced roughly between roughly 0.94 and 9.5 billion PBMCs.

Findings and caveats that apply to the study as a whole: Sharing across several donors was observed for about 5% of naive CD4, under 4% of naive CD8, 2% to 2.5% of memory CD4, and roughly 0.4% of memory CD8 clonotypes. The small number of donors limited the genetic and exposure-history diversity represented. Estimated clonotype richness was generally larger for naive than for memory subsets. Pairwise subsampling led to the expectation that sequencing depth would affect the degree of clonotype sharing among donors. Sampling was restricted to blood, and TCR repertoires in tissue are likely to differ from TCR repertoires in blood. Higher generation probabilities were observed for clonotypes shared by all four sorted-subset donors than for non-shared clonotypes. Incomplete sequencing was indicated by rarefaction of sorted-subset datasets, despite the large sequencing depth.

CDR1 and CDR2 are drawn from the germline V gene (reference sequence): MNHNY, SVGAGI. Measured from the cysteine to the phenylalanine, the CDR3 is 15 residues long. Just CDR3 DNA is preserved here, 45 bases in frame from base 1. A distance of 13 bases separates the germline ends of V and J, which lose 2 bases and 5 bases respectively. The chain employs TRBV6-6 and TRBJ2-1; the D region possibly corresponds to TRBD2 (6 bases align). This TCR was recovered from a woman aged 25 to 39 in good health. The sample taken for sequencing was memory CD4+ T cells sorted from blood. According to the study, the label for this sample's cell subset or site signals: CD45RA-negative fraction. The bases read TGTGCCAGCAGTTACATGGCGGGGAAGAACAATGAGCAGTTCTTC. This translates into CASSYMAGKNNEQFF.